Below are 31 T cell receptor beta chains sequenced from a single sample in a study of early T cells in non-severe SARS-CoV-2 infection. TCRdb reprocessed the 5' RACE reads via MiXCR and lists one record per CDR3 protein. The sample consists of about 33,000 distinct CDR3 sequences, under 6% of them appearing once. The sample comprised whole blood. Every receptor here comes from an adult who was a healthcare worker with PCR-confirmed SARS-CoV-2 infection or an uninfected control (not recorded which).

This clonotype occurred a few times. The chain couples TRBV5-6 to TRBJ1-4, with D perhaps TRBD1 (5 bases). This CDR3 region has 14 residues. In germline, CDR1 is SGHDT, CDR2 YYEEEE. Between the trimmed V and J ends, which lost 1 base and 7 bases, there was a span of 11 bases. In nucleotides, the CDR3 is TGTGCCAGCAGCTTGCCGGGGCCCGGTGAAAAACTGTTTTTT. Translation: CASSLPGPGEKLFF.

The chain recombines TRBV5-1 with TRBJ1-2, with D possibly TRBD1 on 5 matching bases. Germline V gene sequence: CDR1 SGHRS, CDR2 YFSETQ. The CDR3 runs 14 residues. Between the trimmed V and J ends, which lost 5 bases and 4 bases, there was a span of 15 bases. CDR3 sequence reads: CASRDIGAGYGYTF. In DNA, the CDR3 is TGCGCCAGCAGGGACATCGGAGCGGGCTATGGCTACACCTTC.

This clonotype was seen many times. The chain is built from TRBV5-6 and TRBJ2-1; D is undetermined. V lost 4 bases to trimming and J lost 0 bases, with 17 bases between them. This CDR3 is built from 17 residues. Germline V gene data show CDR1 as SGHDT and CDR2 as YYEEEE. In DNA, the CDR3 is TGTGCCAGCAGCAAAACAGTTCCCTGGAGCTCCTACAATGAGCAGTTCTTC. It is translated as CASSKTVPWSSYNEQFF.

This clonotype was detected many times. The chain recombines TRBV20-1 with TRBJ1-1; D not resolved. Germline V gene data show CDR1 as DFQATT and CDR2 as SNEGSKA (reference sequence). The CDR3 length is 13 residues. The V and J ends lost 3 bases and 4 bases respectively, with 12 bases between them. CDR3 in amino acids: CSARKGWSTEAFF. The DNA for the CDR3 is TGCAGTGCTAGGAAGGGATGGAGCACTGAAGCTTTCTTT.

This chain uses TRBV5-1 with TRBJ2-7; 7 nucleotides line up with TRBD1. The J segment lost 2 bases and the V segment lost 0 bases, leaving 5 bases of the junction unmatched. Germline CDR1 is SGHRS and CDR2 is YFSETQ. CDR3 length: 15 amino acids. DNA for the CDR3: TGCGCCAGCAGCTTGGAGGGGGCTCATACCTACGAGCAGTACTTC. Amino acids: CASSLEGAHTYEQYF.

This clonotype was seen more than once but under ten times. The chain links TRBV6-1 to TRBJ2-1, with TRBD1 matching 8 bases. Unmatched junction bases numbered 9, after V lost 4 bases and J lost 10 bases. CDR1 and CDR2 from the germline V gene are MNHNS and SASEGT. The CDR3 has 14 residues. CDR3 sequence reads: CASSAGQGIEEQFF. The CDR3 DNA reads as TGTGCCAGCAGTGCTGGACAGGGAATCGAGGAGCAGTTCTTC.

There are a few counts of this clonotype. The chain carries TRBV5-4 and TRBJ2-7, with TRBD1 as a possible D gene (6 bases). The CDR3 runs to 14 residues. The V gene lost 4 bases and the J gene lost 3 bases, with 14 bases spanning the gap. CDR1 SGHNT and CDR2 YYREEE come from the germline V gene (reference sequence). CDR3 coding DNA: TGTGCCAGCAGCGGGGACGGACAGCACTACGAGCAGTACTTC. This sequence encodes CASSGDGQHYEQYF.

This clonotype has a count of ten or more. The chain links TRBV3-1 to TRBJ2-7; no clear D. The germline V gene encodes CDR1 LGHDT and CDR2 YNNKEL (reference sequence). The ends were cut back, 0 bases at V and 6 bases at J, with 9 bases in the middle. The length of the CDR3 is 13 residues. The CDR3 bases are TGTGCCAGCAGCCAAGATAGAACCTCCGAGCAGTACTTC. It translates to CASSQDRTSEQYF.

As regards this clonotype: A single base separates this from a much larger clone, so it may be a read error. The genes are TRBV6-6 and TRBJ2-5; 7 nucleotides line up with TRBD2. The germline gives CDR1 MNHNY, CDR2 SVGAGI (reference sequence). Trimming took 5 bases from V and 5 from J; bases not matched to a gene: 5. This CDR3 is built from 13 residues. CDR3: CASSRTSFETQYF. CDR3 sequence (DNA): TGTGCCAGCAGTCGGACTAGTTTTGAGACCCAGTACTTC.

As regards this clonotype: A read error may account for a junction end that differs from germline. The V gene is TRBV5-4, the J gene TRBJ2-7; D is possibly TRBD2 (5 bases). This CDR3 is built from 11 residues. The V gene's germline CDR1 is SGHNT and CDR2 YYREEE (reference sequence). The CDR3 sequence is CASSSQDSTRF. DNA for the CDR3: TGTGCCAGCAGCTCGCAGGACTCCACCCGGTTC.

Ten or more counts support this clonotype. The chain combines TRBV20-1 with TRBJ1-5; TRBD1 matches 11 bases. Trimming took 2 bases from V and 6 from J; bases not matched to a gene: 6. The CDR3 totals 15 residues. Germline V gives CDR1 DFQATT, CDR2 SNEGSKA (reference sequence). The CDR3 sequence is CSARSGTGGSQPQHF. CDR3 in DNA: TGCAGTGCTAGATCCGGGACAGGGGGATCTCAGCCCCAGCATTTT.

This clonotype was counted between two and nine times. The CDR3 protein is CASSLMTGPDTQYF. DNA of the CDR3: TGTGCCAGCAGTTTGATGACAGGACCAGATACGCAGTATTTT. This rearrangement joins TRBV6-5 to TRBJ2-3; tentative D call: TRBD1 (6 bases). The V gene's germline CDR1 is MNHEY and CDR2 SVGAGI. Trimming removed 4 bases at V and 4 bases at J, with 12 bases between. The CDR3 has 14 amino acids.

This clonotype was detected many times. This rearrangement joins TRBV5-6 to TRBJ2-2, with D perhaps matching TRBD1 (5 bases). The CDR3 runs 11 residues. The V and J ends lost 5 bases and 9 bases respectively, with 8 bases between them. Germline lookup yields CDR1 SGHDT and CDR2 YYEEEE. CDR3 region: CASRGHRELFF. CDR3 sequence (DNA): TGTGCCAGCAGAGGACACCGGGAGCTGTTTTTT. The full variable domain, rest sourced from reference TRBV5-6 and TRBJ2-2, is DAGVTQSPTHLIKTRGQQVTLRCSPKSGHDTVSWYQQALGQGPQFIFQYYEEEERQRGNFPDRFSGHQFPNYSSELNVNALLLGDSALYLCASRGHRELFFGEGSRLTVL.

This clonotype was seen many times. This chain connects TRBV29-1 to TRBJ2-3; D is possibly TRBD1 (6 bases). Germline values: CDR1 SQVTM, CDR2 ANQGSEA. The CDR3 runs to 15 residues. Trimming left V 0 bases short and J 1 base short, with 11 bases between. CDR3 DNA: TGCAGCGTTGAAGACCAGGGGTTTCGCACAGATACGCAGTATTTT. Protein: CSVEDQGFRTDTQYF.

The chain recombines TRBV6-5 with TRBJ2-5; 8 bases map to TRBD2. CDR1 MNHEY and CDR2 SVGAGI come from the germline V gene. The CDR3 totals 18 residues. The ends lost 0 bases at V and 1 base at J; junction bases unmatched: 10. The CDR3 region is CASSYSGTRSGGQETQYF. The CDR3 DNA reads TGTGCCAGCAGTTACTCCGGGACTAGAAGTGGGGGCCAAGAGACCCAGTACTTC.

This clonotype was observed many times. This chain uses TRBV28 with TRBJ2-4; 7 nucleotides line up with TRBD2. The CDR3 runs 21 residues. Trimming cost V 3 bases and J 1 base; bases outside gene matches: 21. Per the germline V gene, CDR1 is MDHEN and CDR2 is SYDVKM. The CDR3 reads CASSFPPREGIPGHAKNIQYF. The DNA of the CDR3 is TGTGCCAGCAGTTTTCCCCCGAGGGAGGGGATACCCGGGCATGCCAAAAACATTCAGTACTTC.

This clonotype was detected many times. The chain combines TRBV28 with TRBJ2-5, with D possibly TRBD2 on 6 matching bases. Trimming took off 1 base at V and 2 bases at J, with 11 bases between the two ends. The CDR3 has 15 residues. CDR1 and CDR2 (germline): MDHEN, SYDVKM. The CDR3 DNA follows: TGTGCCAGCAGTTTATCACGGGGGAAACAAGAGACCCAGTACTTC. Translated: CASSLSRGKQETQYF.

This clonotype has at least ten counts. The chain is built from TRBV2 and TRBJ1-2; D may be TRBD1 (5 bases). The germline V gene has CDR1 SNHLY and CDR2 FYNNEI. There are 16 residues in the CDR3. V dropped 1 base and J dropped 9 bases, with 21 bases sitting between them. In nucleotides, the CDR3 is TGTGCCAGCAGTGAAGACCAAGGACACACCCAAATGAGCTACACCTTC. Residues: CASSEDQGHTQMSYTF.

The chain links TRBV6-1 to TRBJ2-3, with 12 bases aligning to TRBD2. With V trimmed by 5 bases and J by 6 bases, 6 bases remained unmatched. The CDR3 runs 15 residues. Germline CDR1 MNHNS, CDR2 SASEGT. The CDR3 nucleotides read TGTGCCAGCAGTCAGCCGACTAGCGGGGGCGATACGCAGTATTTT. Amino acid sequence: CASSQPTSGGDTQYF.

This clonotype was recorded a few times. The J gene is TRBJ2-5, the V gene TRBV15, with D tentatively TRBD2 (7 bases). Per germline, CDR1 LNHNV and CDR2 YYDKDF (reference sequence). The CDR3 has 18 residues. V was pared by 1 base and J by 1 base, with 19 bases between. The DNA for the CDR3 is TGTGCCACCAGCAGAGCATTAAATTGGGGGGGCACCCAAGAGACCCAGTACTTC. Translated, it gives CATSRALNWGGTQETQYF.

This clonotype was seen at least ten times. The chain has TRBV18 and TRBJ2-2; D gene unclear. From germline, CDR1 is KGHSH and CDR2 LQKENI. The ends were cut back, 5 bases at V and 3 bases at J, with 4 bases in the middle. CDR3 length: 12 residues. The CDR3 DNA is TGTGCCAGCTCATCGGACACCGGGGAGCTGTTTTTT. It specifies CASSSDTGELFF.

This clonotype was counted at least ten times. The chain employs TRBV20-1 and TRBJ2-1; TRBD1 or TRBD2 may be the D gene (6 bases each). Between the trimmed V and J ends, which lost 3 bases and 3 bases, there was a span of 9 bases. CDR3 length: 13 amino acids. CDR1 and CDR2 from the germline V gene are DFQATT and SNEGSKA (reference sequence). CDR3 loop: CSASGGHYNEQFF. The CDR3 bases are TGCAGTGCTAGCGGGGGCCACTACAATGAGCAGTTCTTC.

This clonotype was observed many times. The chain combines TRBV28 with TRBJ1-5; tentative D call: TRBD1 (6 bases). V gave up 3 bases and J gave up 5 bases, with 14 bases separating them. Germline V CDR1 and CDR2: MDHEN, SYDVKM. This CDR3 region has 15 residues. The CDR3 is CASSFPQGFHQPQHF. CDR3 DNA sequence: TGTGCCAGCAGTTTTCCCCAGGGGTTCCATCAGCCCCAGCATTTT. Complete variable domain (other parts from reference TRBV28 and TRBJ1-5): DVKVTQSSRYLVKRTGEKVFLECVQDMDHENMFWYRQDPGLGLRLIYFSYDVKMKEKGDIPEGYSVSREKKERFSLILESASTNQTSMYLCASSFPQGFHQPQHFGDGTRLSIL.

In its sample, this clonotype was seen many times. V gene TRBV29-1 combines with J gene TRBJ2-1; no firm D call. V shed 4 bases and J shed 3 bases, with 4 bases lying between them. Germline-derived CDR1 and CDR2 are SQVTM and ANQGSEA. The CDR3 consists of 11 residues. DNA for the CDR3: TGCAGCGTTGCGGACTACAATGAGCAGTTCTTC. Amino acids: CSVADYNEQFF.

The rearrangement joins TRBV11-2 to TRBJ2-1; TRBD2 is a possible D gene (5 bases). Germline loops: CDR1 SGHAT, CDR2 FQNNGV. V was shortened by 4 bases and J by 0 bases, with 10 bases between the two germline ends. The CDR3 covers 15 residues. For the CDR3, the DNA is TGTGCCAGCAGCTGGAGCGGTAGCTCCTACAATGAGCAGTTCTTC. Protein: CASSWSGSSYNEQFF.

V is TRBV7-2 and J is TRBJ2-2; TRBD1 or TRBD2 may be the D gene (6 bases each). V was shortened by 4 bases and J by 3 bases, with 15 bases between the two germline ends. Germline V CDR1 and CDR2: SGHTA, FQGNSA. The CDR3 is made up of 16 amino acids. CDR3 in amino acids: CASSSGVQGHTGELFF. The CDR3 DNA reads TGTGCCAGCAGCTCGGGGGTGCAGGGGCACACCGGGGAGCTGTTTTTT.

The chain uses TRBV6-6 and TRBJ2-5, with 7 bases identical to TRBD1. After removal of 2 bases from V and 4 bases from J, the junction contained 7 bases not matched to a gene. Germline V lookup: CDR1 MNHNY, CDR2 SVGAGI (reference sequence). The CDR3 runs to 15 residues. CDR3 sequence reads: CASSYRGRTRETQYF. The CDR3 DNA sequence: TGTGCCAGCAGTTACAGGGGGCGTACCCGAGAGACCCAGTACTTC.

At least ten counts were recorded for this clonotype. The gene calls are TRBV20-1 and TRBJ2-3; unclear D gene. The CDR3 is 13 amino acids. Trimming left V 6 bases short and J 0 bases short, with 10 bases between. Per germline, CDR1 DFQATT and CDR2 SNEGSKA (reference sequence). This CDR3 reads CSARRPSTDTQYF. CDR3 nucleotides: TGCAGTGCGAGGCGGCCTAGCACAGATACGCAGTATTTT.

The table lists this clonotype with many counts. This rearrangement joins TRBV12-3 or TRBV12-4 to TRBJ1-4; TRBD1 is a possible D gene (5 bases). The CDR3 covers 14 residues. V was shortened by 2 bases and J by 8 bases, with 12 bases between the two germline ends. CDR3 protein: CASSLRGGIEKLFF. Written as DNA, the CDR3 is TGTGCCAGCAGTTTAAGGGGCGGAATAGAAAAACTGTTTTTT.

This clonotype was detected many times. The chain employs TRBV12-3 or TRBV12-4 and TRBJ1-1, with a possible D match to TRBD1 (5 bases). The CDR3 runs 13 residues. Trimming removed 5 bases from V and 7 bases from J, with 14 bases in between. The CDR3 sequence is CASSPAWGIEAFF. The CDR3 DNA follows: TGTGCCAGCAGTCCGGCCTGGGGGATTGAAGCTTTCTTT.

In this sample, this clonotype is medium-sized. The V gene is TRBV12-3 or TRBV12-4, the J gene TRBJ1-2; D is unresolved. This CDR3 is built from 14 residues. The V gene lost 6 bases and the J gene lost 3 bases, with 14 bases spanning the gap. The CDR3 DNA sequence: TGTGCCAGCAGCCCCTCACACAGCTACTATGGCTACACCTTC. This encodes CASSPSHSYYGYTF.